The 24 T cell receptor beta chains presented below share a single source sample, sequenced in a study of a mutant IDH1 vaccine in newly diagnosed glioma. As to time point: baseline, week 1 (first vaccination visit). Treatment noted: pre-vaccination baseline after standard-of-care therapy. Only in-frame clones appear in the TCRdb table, and some are missing; sequencing was by immunoSEQ multiplex PCR. The data show tens of thousands of clones, with just over 85% seen just once and 2% to 2.5% held by the top ten. This material consisted of PBMCs, taken from a glioma patient treated with radiotherapy, temozolomide or both. Receptor source: a man aged 35-49 years with glioma.

The chain joins TRBV29-1 to TRBJ2-3; the D is unclear. The CDR3 has 12 amino acids. The ends were cut back, 1 base at V and 9 bases at J, with 11 bases in the middle. CDR1 is SQVTM and CDR2 is ANQGSEA in the germline V gene. CDR3 residues: CSVEVSLETQYF. The CDR3 nucleotides read TGCAGCGTTGAAGTTTCGTTGGAAACGCAGTATTTT.

By sample share, this clone is medium-sized (0.01 to 0.1%). V usage is TRBV6-5 and J usage is TRBJ1-5; possible D gene TRBD1, 6 bases. From germline, CDR1 is MNHEY and CDR2 SVGAGI. With 2 bases removed from V and 5 bases from J, the gap between germline ends came to 13 bases. This CDR3 contains 15 residues. CDR3 in amino acids: CASSYTGGTDQPQHF. In DNA, the CDR3 is TGTGCCAGCAGTTACACGGGGGGCACGGATCAGCCCCAGCATTTT.

The V call is TRBV28, the J call TRBJ2-1, with D unresolved. Between the trimmed V and J ends, which lost 3 bases and 6 bases, there was a span of 9 bases. The germline V gene encodes CDR1 MDHEN and CDR2 SYDVKM. CDR3 length equals 13 residues. In DNA, the CDR3 is TGTGCCAGCAGTTTGACACAACCCAATGAGCAGTTCTTC. Residues: CASSLTQPNEQFF. Filled out from reference TRBV28 and TRBJ2-1, the complete variable domain reads DVKVTQSSRYLVKRTGEKVFLECVQDMDHENMFWYRQDPGLGLRLIYFSYDVKMKEKGDIPEGYSVSREKKERFSLILESASTNQTSMYLCASSLTQPNEQFFGPGTRLTVL.

The chain carries TRBV7-9 and TRBJ1-3; no firm D call. CDR3 size: 12 residues. V was cut by 0 bases and J by 3 bases, with 0 bases left in between. Germline V gene data show CDR1 as SEHNR and CDR2 as FQNEAQ (reference sequence). The CDR3 DNA is TGTGCCAGCAGCTTAGCTGGAAACACCATATATTTT. This sequence encodes CASSLAGNTIYF. The complete variable domain, with remaining parts taken from reference TRBV7-9 and TRBJ1-3, reads DTGVSQNPRHKITKRGQNVTFRCDPISEHNRLYWYRQTLGQGPEFLTYFQNEAQLEKSRLLSDRFSAERPKGSFSTLEIQRTEQGDSAMYLCASSLAGNTIYFGEGSWLTVV.

The chain combines TRBV7-9 with TRBJ2-7; 9 bases agree with TRBD2. The V gene end was trimmed by 4 bases and the J gene end by 2 bases; junction bases not matched to a gene: 9. The CDR3 is 16 residues long. Germline CDR1 and CDR2: SEHNR and FQNEAQ (reference sequence). The CDR3 sequence: CASSSSASGKTYEQYF. In DNA form, the CDR3 reads TGTGCCAGCAGCTCTTCCGCTAGCGGGAAAACCTACGAGCAGTACTTC.

The rearrangement uses TRBV15 and TRBJ2-1; 9 bases fit TRBD2. Germline CDR1 and CDR2: LNHNV and YYDKDF (reference sequence). This CDR3 has 16 amino acids. After removal of 3 bases from V and 8 bases from J, the junction contained 11 bases not matched to a gene. Here the CDR3 reads CATSSPGGTSSHEQFF. CDR3 coding DNA: TGTGCCACCAGCAGTCCAGGCGGGACTAGCTCCCATGAGCAGTTCTTC. Full variable domain (outside the CDR3, taken from reference TRBV15 and TRBJ2-1): DAMVIQNPRYQVTQFGKPVTLSCSQTLNHNVMYWYQQKSSQAPKLLFHYYDKDFNNEADTPDNFQSRRPNTSFCFLDIRSPGLGDTAMYLCATSSPGGTSSHEQFFGPGTRLTVL.

The genes are TRBV7-2 and TRBJ2-7; D not resolved. Germline V lookup: CDR1 SGHTA, CDR2 FQGNSA. There are 13 residues in the CDR3. With 5 bases removed from V and 3 bases from J, the gap between germline ends came to 11 bases. CDR3 amino acids: CASSPRWSYEQYF. The CDR3 DNA sequence: TGTGCCAGCAGCCCTAGATGGAGCTACGAGCAGTACTTC.

This chain joins TRBV12-5 and TRBJ1-5; no firm D call. The V gene lost 1 base and the J gene lost 3 bases, with 10 bases spanning the gap. In germline, CDR1 is LGHNT, CDR2 FRNRAP. The CDR3 length is 15 residues. The CDR3 bases are TGTGCTAGTGGTTTGGGGAGTGGTTTCAATCAGCCCCAGCATTTT. Translation: CASGLGSGFNQPQHF.

The rearrangement links TRBV5-1 to TRBJ2-5, with 7 bases that match TRBD1. The CDR3 length is 14 residues. After removal of 0 bases from V and 5 bases from J, the junction contained 4 bases not matched to a gene. Germline V gene data show CDR1 as SGHRS and CDR2 as YFSETQ. The CDR3 protein is CASSLGQGWETQYF. The CDR3 DNA follows: TGCGCCAGCAGCTTGGGACAGGGTTGGGAGACCCAGTACTTC.

This chain uses TRBV7-9 with TRBJ2-3; 8 nucleotides line up with TRBD2. This CDR3 spans 15 amino acids. Germline-derived CDR1 and CDR2 are SEHNR and FQNEAQ (reference sequence). The V gene end was trimmed by 4 bases and the J gene end by 0 bases; junction bases not matched to a gene: 3. Here the CDR3 reads CASSSRLASTDTQYF. CDR3 nucleotide sequence: TGTGCCAGCAGCTCTCGACTAGCGAGCACAGATACGCAGTATTTT.

This sequence joins TRBV7-2 and TRBJ1-3, with 7 bases identical to TRBD1. The CDR3 runs to 14 residues. V was pared by 3 bases and J by 2 bases, with 1 base of the junction left unmatched. The germline gives CDR1 SGHTA, CDR2 FQGNSA. CDR3 residues: CASSLTGTGNTIYF. DNA for the CDR3: TGTGCCAGCAGCTTGACAGGGACTGGAAACACCATATATTTT.

This clone was found once. DNA for the CDR3: TGTGCCAGCAGGCAGCCAGTGAACACTGAAGCTTTCTTT. Protein product: CASRQPVNTEAFF. The chain employs TRBV6-1 and TRBJ1-1; the D is unclear. V lost 6 bases to trimming and J lost 0 bases, with 8 bases between them. CDR3 length: 13 residues. Germline CDR1 is MNHNS and CDR2 is SASEGT.

The J gene is TRBJ2-3, the V gene TRBV29-1; D might be TRBD2 (5 bases). V lost 5 bases, J lost 4 bases, and 13 bases lay in between. CDR3 length: 13 residues. CDR1 is SQVTM and CDR2 is ANQGSEA in the germline V gene. The CDR3: CSVLGSGADTQYF. DNA of the CDR3: TGCAGCGTTTTGGGATCCGGGGCAGATACGCAGTATTTT.

The chain combines TRBV2 with TRBJ2-1; 13 positions match TRBD2. This CDR3 has 17 amino acids. The V segment lost 8 bases and the J segment 1 base; nucleotides outside the gene matches: 8. Germline V gives CDR1 SNHLY, CDR2 FYNNEI. The CDR3 region has the DNA TGTGCCAGCCCAGGGGGACTAGCGGGGTCGTCCTACAATGAGCAGTTCTTC. Translated, it gives CASPGGLAGSSYNEQFF.

The chain is built from TRBV4-2 and TRBJ1-5; D unresolved. Germline CDR1 reads LGHNA; CDR2 reads YNFKEQ. V was trimmed by 6 bases and J by 0 bases, leaving 12 bases between them. The CDR3 runs 15 residues. Here the CDR3 DNA reads TGTGCCAGCAGTTCGGAGTTTTATAGCAATCAGCCCCAGCATTTT. Protein product: CASSSEFYSNQPQHF.

This rearrangement joins TRBV5-1 to TRBJ1-2; no definite D call. Germline loops: CDR1 SGHRS, CDR2 YFSETQ. The CDR3 loop spans 12 amino acids. V lost 4 bases, J lost 7 bases, and 11 bases lay in between. The CDR3 loop reads CASSQTNSGYTF. CDR3 sequence (DNA): TGCGCCAGCAGCCAAACGAACAGTGGCTACACCTTC.

The chain couples TRBV5-1 to TRBJ2-3, with D perhaps TRBD1 (5 bases). V dropped 0 bases and J dropped 2 bases, with 13 bases sitting between them. The CDR3 is 16 amino acids. Germline V CDR1 and CDR2: SGHRS, YFSETQ. CDR3 sequence: CASSLGGQPTTDTQYF. DNA of the CDR3: TGCGCCAGCAGCTTGGGAGGACAACCTACCACAGATACGCAGTATTTT.

This sequence joins TRBV4-1 and TRBJ2-6; TRBD1 matches at 8 bases. V trimming: 3 bases; J trimming: 2 bases; junction bases outside the gene matches: 6. The CDR3 extends over 17 amino acids. Germline V CDR1 and CDR2: MGHRA, YSYEKL. CDR3 bases: TGCGCCAGCAGCCACGGGCAGGGGGCCACTGGGGCCAACGTCCTGACTTTC. This translates into CASSHGQGATGANVLTF.

V and J are TRBV9 and TRBJ2-2, with a weak D call TRBD2 (5 bases). The CDR3 runs 17 residues. Germline-derived CDR1 and CDR2 are SGDLS and YYNGEE. V was cut by 3 bases and J by 4 bases, with 19 bases left in between. CDR3 loop: CASSGSRAVQFTGELFF. For the CDR3, the DNA is TGTGCCAGCAGCGGATCGCGGGCAGTACAGTTCACCGGGGAGCTGTTTTTT.

The chain combines TRBV4-2 with TRBJ2-3, with 9 bases matching TRBD1. Germline loops: CDR1 LGHNA, CDR2 YNFKEQ. This CDR3 comprises 19 residues. J lost 6 bases, V lost 0 bases, and 16 bases had no gene match. CDR3 nucleotides: TGTGCCAGCAGCCAAGATAAGGACAGGGGAGACCCACGAGGGGATACGCAGTATTTT. Translated: CASSQDKDRGDPRGDTQYF.

This chain connects TRBV5-4 to TRBJ2-3; 10 positions agree with TRBD2. The CDR3 is made up of 17 amino acids. Germline V gene lookup returns CDR1 SGHNT and CDR2 YYREEE (reference sequence). Trimming at V came to 6 bases and at J to 2 bases, leaving 12 bases not matched to a gene. The CDR3 protein is CASTGVSSGGYTDTQYF. The CDR3 DNA reads as TGTGCCAGCACCGGAGTTTCTAGCGGGGGATACACAGATACGCAGTATTTT.

V gene TRBV19 combines with J gene TRBJ1-2, with 11 positions matching TRBD1. Germline V CDR1 and CDR2: LNHDA, SQIVND (reference sequence). The CDR3 is 17 amino acids. V lost 5 bases, J lost 0 bases, and 8 bases stayed unmatched. The CDR3 is CASSLVDRGQANYGYTF. The CDR3 coding sequence is TGTGCCAGTAGTCTTGTGGACAGGGGGCAAGCTAACTATGGCTACACCTTC.

V is TRBV27 and J is TRBJ1-1; no clear D gene. This CDR3 has 14 residues. Trimming stripped 2 bases from V and 0 bases from J, with 7 bases between. Per germline, CDR1 MNHEY and CDR2 SMNVEV (reference sequence). The CDR3 sequence: CASSLGGMNTEAFF. The CDR3 coding sequence is TGTGCCAGCAGTTTAGGAGGGATGAACACTGAAGCTTTCTTT.

The V gene is TRBV10-3, the J gene TRBJ1-4; D is possibly TRBD1 (5 bases). The CDR3 contains 15 residues. The germline V gene has CDR1 ENHRY and CDR2 SYGVKD. The V gene lost 0 bases and the J gene lost 8 bases, with 13 bases spanning the gap. The CDR3 loop reads CAISESPQGDEKLFF. The CDR3 nucleotides are TGTGCCATCAGTGAGTCTCCTCAGGGAGACGAAAAACTGTTTTTT.